This T cell receptor (beta chain) was identified during a study of shared clonotypes between healthy human individuals (TCRdb year 2020). Study-wide context: A few men and a couple of women, aged 18 to 49 years, made up the cohort. Per donor, three plates each were used for CD4 naive and CD4 memory, two for CD8 naive, and one for CD8 memory. To estimate repertoire size and how much clonotypes are shared between individuals, the study performed deep sequencing of blood TCR repertoires from a few healthy adults. To increase sequencing depth and limit assay-specific biases, TCR repertoire library preparation and sequencing were carried out by different laboratories using diverse techniques. Leukapheresis yielded between about 0.85 and 10 billion PBMCs per donor. Overall study outcomes, separate from this receptor: Because the study included a small number of donors, the genetic and exposure-history diversity represented was limited. Compared with non-shared clonotypes, clonotypes shared by all four sorted-subset donors had higher generation probabilities. Pairwise subsampling led to the expectation that sequencing depth would affect the degree of clonotype sharing among donors. Incomplete sequencing was indicated by rarefaction of sorted-subset datasets, despite the large sequencing depth. When a few donors were compared, the shared fraction of clonotypes was around 5% for naive CD4, approximately 3.3% for naive CD8, 2% to 2.5% for memory CD4, and less than 0.45% for memory CD8. Naive subsets generally had larger estimated clonotype richness than memory subsets. Sampling was restricted to blood, and TCR repertoires in tissues likely differ from the TCR repertoires found in blood.

With respect to this clone: It has no known antigen specificity. There are no base qualities to consult, and no much larger clone falls within one base.

For the CD8 naive samples, CD45RO-negative cells were positively selected for CCR7, yielding a CD45RA+CCR7+ population from which TemRA cells were excluded. The donors were healthy, HIV-negative adults with no recently reported acute infections or vaccinations. Every donor was a Caucasian adult living in Nashville, Tennessee, USA. Blood was obtained by leukapheresis, after which PBMCs were separated by Ficoll-Histopaque density gradient centrifugation and cryopreserved in liquid nitrogen vapor phase. Purity and quantity of every magnetically sorted T cell population were checked by analytical flow cytometry. From each sorted fraction, genomic DNA was isolated and quantified by UV absorbance on a Nanodrop 2000c. TCR CDR3 regions were amplified from genomic DNA by multiplex PCR using the deep immunoSEQ assay. For each cell subset, the extracted genomic DNA was distributed evenly across all wells of several immunoSEQ 96-well plates, and each plate served as one replicate. Each replicate PCR for sorted subsets received around 200 ng genomic DNA, equal to around 32,000 T cell genomes. Purified libraries were quantified with a Qubit 3.0 fluorometer, sized on a Bioanalyzer 2100, and re-quantified with the KAPA Library Quantification kit. Every immunoSEQ 96-well plate was sequenced on a dedicated single-read 150-cycle Illumina NextSeq 550 flow cell. The study's own analysis went as follows. Because only junctional sequences without quality scores were contained in the immunoSEQ output, filtering matching that applied to full-length reads could not be performed. Sequences were annotated with PyIR, a Python wrapper for IgBLAST v1.9, and V/J genes and CDR3 were assigned using IMGT germline references. Any read was removed if the V/J assignment was weak (E-value above 1e-6), the CDR3 was missing, or the read contained stop codons, out-of-frame junctions, or ambiguous translated residues. V3J clonotypes were defined as sequences sharing an identical inferred V gene, J gene, and CDR3 amino acid sequence. To compute the percentage overlap between repertoires, the number of shared unique clonotypes was divided by the size of the smaller repertoire. Richness of each repertoire was evaluated using RTK rarefaction, the Chao1 estimator, and Recon v2.1 estimates of unobserved clonotypes. Generation probabilities for all TCRbeta clonotypes obtained by the gDNA method from a handful of donors were computed using OLGA. The source is immuneACCESS, and TCRdb retained only in-frame sequences with V and J called. Part of the clones is not carried over; for the studies checked, unresolved V genes explain less than half of this, and the remainder is unexplained. That table furnishes V, J and clone size, whereas the DNA furnished D and trimming. This sample gives approximately 2,000,000 clones in total; around 95% of them show up just once. The leading ten clones occupy around 1.7% of the sample.

The cysteine opens and the phenylalanine closes a CDR3 of 18 amino acids. Only the CDR3 DNA stays, 54 bases, in frame from base 1. CDR1 LGHNA and CDR2 YSLEER were looked up in the germline V gene. V ends up 0 bases short and J 5 bases short, with an unmatched junction base count of 9. This receptor was obtained from a man aged 18 to 29 in good health. Some clones in this sample may be carry-over from other donors' samples. The source material was naive CD8+ T cells from PBMCs. The meaning of the sample's cell subset or site label: CD45RA+CCR7+. The sequence joins TRBV4-3 to TRBJ2-2; 10 bases in the middle match TRBD2. The CDR3 amino acid sequence is: CASSQDRGLAVGTGELFF. Here is the DNA: TGCGCCAGCAGCCAAGATAGAGGACTAGCGGTGGGGACCGGGGAGCTGTTTTTT.